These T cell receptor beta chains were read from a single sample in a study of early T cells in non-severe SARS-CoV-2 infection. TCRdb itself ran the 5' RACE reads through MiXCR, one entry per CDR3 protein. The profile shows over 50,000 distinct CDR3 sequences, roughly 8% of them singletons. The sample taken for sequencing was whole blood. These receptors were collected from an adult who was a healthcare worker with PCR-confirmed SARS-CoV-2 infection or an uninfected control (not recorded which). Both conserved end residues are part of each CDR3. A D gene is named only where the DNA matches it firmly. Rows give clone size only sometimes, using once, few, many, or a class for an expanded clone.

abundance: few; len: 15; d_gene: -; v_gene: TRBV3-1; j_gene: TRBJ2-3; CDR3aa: CASSPTGGPTDTQYF; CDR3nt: TGTGCCAGCAGCCCGACCGGGGGGCCCACAGATACGCAGTATTTT
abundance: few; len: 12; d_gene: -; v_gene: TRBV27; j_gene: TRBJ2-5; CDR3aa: CASSRTGEGQYF; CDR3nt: TGTGCCAGCAGCCGGACTGGGGAAGGCCAGTACTTC
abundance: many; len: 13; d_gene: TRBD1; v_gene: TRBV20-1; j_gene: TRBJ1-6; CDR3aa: CSDPTGMNSPLHF; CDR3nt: TGCAGTGACCCGACAGGGATGAATTCACCCCTCCACTTT
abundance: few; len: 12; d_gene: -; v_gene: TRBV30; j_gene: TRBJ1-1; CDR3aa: CAWSAWNTEAFF; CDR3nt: TGTGCCTGGAGTGCTTGGAACACTGAAGCTTTCTTT
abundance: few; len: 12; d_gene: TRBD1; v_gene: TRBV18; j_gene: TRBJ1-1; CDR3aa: CASSPDRGKAFF; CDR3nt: TGTGCCAGCTCACCAGACAGGGGTAAAGCTTTCTTT
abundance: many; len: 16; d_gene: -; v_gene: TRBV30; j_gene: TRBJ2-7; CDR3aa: CAWSSMGGRRGGEQYF; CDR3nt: TGTGCCTGGAGTAGTATGGGGGGACGGCGCGGCGGCGAGCAGTACTTC
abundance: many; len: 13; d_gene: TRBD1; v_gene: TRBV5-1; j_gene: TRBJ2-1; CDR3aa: CASSYRGSDEQFF; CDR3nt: TGCGCCAGCAGCTACAGGGGTTCCGATGAGCAGTTCTTC
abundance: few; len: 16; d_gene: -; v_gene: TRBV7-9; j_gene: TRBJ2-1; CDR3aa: CASSPNTGLSYNEQFF; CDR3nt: TGTGCCAGCAGCCCGAATACAGGGCTCTCCTACAATGAGCAGTTCTTC
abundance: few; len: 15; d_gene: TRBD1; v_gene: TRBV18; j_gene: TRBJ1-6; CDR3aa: CASSPQTGRNSPLHF; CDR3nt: TGTGCCAGCTCACCACAGACAGGGAGGAATTCACCCCTCCACTTT
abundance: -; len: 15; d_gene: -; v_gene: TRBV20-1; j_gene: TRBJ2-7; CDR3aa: CSASGARGSSYEQYF; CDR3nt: TGCAGTGCTAGTGGGGCCCGAGGTTCGTCCTACGAGCAGTACTTC
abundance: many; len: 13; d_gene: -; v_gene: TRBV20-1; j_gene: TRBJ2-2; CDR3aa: CSASRPGTGELFF; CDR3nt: TGCAGTGCTAGCAGGCCGGGGACCGGGGAGCTGTTTTTT
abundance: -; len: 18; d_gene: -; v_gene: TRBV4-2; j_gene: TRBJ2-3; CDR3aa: CASSQDSTGDYHTDTQYF; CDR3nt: TGTGCCAGCAGCCAAGATTCTACAGGGGACTACCACACAGATACGCAGTATTTT
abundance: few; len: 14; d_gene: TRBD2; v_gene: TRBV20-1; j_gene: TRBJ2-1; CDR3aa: CSASSTSGSREQFF; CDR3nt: TGCAGTGCTAGCTCGACTAGCGGGAGCCGTGAGCAGTTCTTC
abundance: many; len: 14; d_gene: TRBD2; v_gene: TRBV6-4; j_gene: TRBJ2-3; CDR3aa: CASSGGLAGDTQYF; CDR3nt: TGTGCCAGCAGTGGGGGACTAGCGGGAGATACGCAGTATTTT
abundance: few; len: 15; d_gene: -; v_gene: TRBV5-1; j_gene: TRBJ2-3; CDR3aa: CASSLAGSSTDTQYF; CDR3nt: TGCGCCAGCAGCTTGGCGGGTTCTAGCACAGATACGCAGTATTTT
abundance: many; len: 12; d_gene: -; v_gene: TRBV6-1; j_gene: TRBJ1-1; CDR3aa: CASSDPQREAFF; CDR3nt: TGTGCCAGCAGTGACCCACAGAGAGAAGCTTTCTTT
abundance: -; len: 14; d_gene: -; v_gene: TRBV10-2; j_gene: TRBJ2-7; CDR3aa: CASRDYSILYEQYF; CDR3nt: TGCGCCAGCAGGGACTACTCAATCCTTTACGAGCAGTACTTC
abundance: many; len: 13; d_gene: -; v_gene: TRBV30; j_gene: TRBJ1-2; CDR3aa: CAWSVLSLYGYTF; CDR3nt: TGTGCCTGGAGTGTACTGTCGCTTTATGGCTACACCTTC
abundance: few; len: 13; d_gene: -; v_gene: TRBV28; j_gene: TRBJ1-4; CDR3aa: CASRPGIDEKLFF; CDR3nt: TGTGCCAGCAGACCAGGGATTGATGAAAAACTGTTTTTT
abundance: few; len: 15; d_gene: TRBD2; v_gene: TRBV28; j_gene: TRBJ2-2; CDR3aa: CASRAGTKHTGELFF; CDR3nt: TGTGCCAGCAGGGCCGGGACTAAGCACACCGGGGAGCTGTTTTTT
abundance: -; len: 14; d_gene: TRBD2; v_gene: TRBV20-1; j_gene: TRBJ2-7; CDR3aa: CSAGSGRSTYEQYF; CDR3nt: TGCAGTGCTGGTAGCGGGAGGAGCACCTACGAGCAGTACTTC
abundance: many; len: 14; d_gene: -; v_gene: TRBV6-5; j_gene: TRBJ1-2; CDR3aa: CASSLTTSSYGYTF; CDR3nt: TGTGCCAGCAGTCTTACTACAAGTTCCTATGGCTACACCTTC
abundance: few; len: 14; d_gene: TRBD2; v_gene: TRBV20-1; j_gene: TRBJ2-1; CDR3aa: CSAPGLVSYNEQFF; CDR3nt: TGCAGTGCCCCGGGACTAGTCTCCTACAATGAGCAGTTCTTC
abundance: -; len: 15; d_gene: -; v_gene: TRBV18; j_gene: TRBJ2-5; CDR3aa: CASSPGGRPQETQYF; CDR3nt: TGTGCCAGCTCACCAGGAGGGAGGCCCCAAGAGACCCAGTACTTC
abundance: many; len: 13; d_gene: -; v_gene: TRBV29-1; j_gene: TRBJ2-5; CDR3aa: CSVDVRVGETQYF; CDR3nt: TGCAGCGTCGACGTCAGGGTCGGGGAGACCCAGTACTTC